The 11 T cell receptor beta chains given below trace back to one sample, sequenced in a study of T cell responses to AZD1222 COVID-19 vaccine. Sequencing used immunoSEQ multiplex PCR; TCRdb keeps in-frame clones, though not all of them. The repertoire holds 95,000 to 150,000 clones, with around nine tenths as singletons. The source material was peripheral blood, sampled on day 0 of AZD1222 vaccination. The receptors shown here come from an adult in good health.

V gene TRBV7-6 combines with J gene TRBJ1-1, with D possibly being TRBD1 (5 bases). Germline loops: CDR1 SGHVS, CDR2 FNYEAQ. This CDR3 spans 13 amino acids. V was pared by 5 bases and J by 5 bases, with 12 bases between. The CDR3 sequence is CASSGWGETEAFF. The CDR3 region has the DNA TGTGCCAGCAGCGGGTGGGGGGAAACTGAAGCTTTCTTT.

V usage is TRBV12-3 or TRBV12-4 and J usage is TRBJ1-1; possibly TRBD1 for D (6 bases). V gave up 6 bases and J gave up 3 bases, with 11 bases separating them. The CDR3 loop spans 13 amino acids. The DNA for the CDR3 is TGTGCCAGCAGGTCGGGGGGGCACACTGAAGCTTTCTTT. This gives the protein CASRSGGHTEAFF.

This clone was observed a few times. J is TRBJ2-1 and V is TRBV30; 8 nucleotides line up with TRBD2. CDR3 size: 15 residues. V shed 1 base and J 3 bases; nucleotides not matched to a gene: 5. Germline CDR1 GTSNPN, CDR2 SVGIG (reference sequence). CDR3 amino acids: CAWSAGGYGYNEQFF. DNA of the CDR3: TGTGCCTGGAGTGCGGGGGGGTATGGCTACAATGAGCAGTTCTTC. The whole variable domain, remainder taken from reference TRBV30 and TRBJ2-1, is SQTIHQWPATLVQPVGSPLSLECTVEGTSNPNLYWYRQAAGRGLQLLFYSVGIGQISSEVPQNLSASRPQDRQFILSSKKLLLSDSGFYLCAWSAGGYGYNEQFFGPGTRLTVL.

This chain links TRBV18 with TRBJ2-5, with TRBD2 matching over 9 bases. Trimming cost V 3 bases and J 3 bases; bases outside gene matches: 5. CDR3 length equals 15 residues. Germline V gives CDR1 KGHSH, CDR2 LQKENI. The CDR3 DNA follows: TGTGCCAGCTCACCTCCGGGACTAGCCAAAGAGACCCAGTACTTC. Residues: CASSPPGLAKETQYF.

The rearrangement links TRBV2 to TRBJ1-3; D gene ambiguous. Germline CDR1 reads SNHLY; CDR2 reads FYNNEI. V shed 3 bases and J shed 2 bases, with 8 bases lying between them. This CDR3 has 14 residues. The CDR3 spells CASSDFRAGNTIYF. The CDR3 coding sequence is TGTGCCAGCAGTGACTTTAGGGCTGGAAACACCATATATTTT.

This chain joins TRBV11-3 and TRBJ1-6; D is unclear. The CDR3 length is 14 residues. With 5 bases removed from V and 3 bases from J, the gap between germline ends came to 8 bases. CDR1 SGHNT and CDR2 YENEEA come from the germline V gene. CDR3 DNA: TGTGCCAGCAGCCGCGACGGCTATAATTCACCCCTCCACTTT. Encoded protein: CASSRDGYNSPLHF.

This chain uses TRBV9 with TRBJ1-1; TRBD1 agrees at 7 bases. V lost 4 bases to trimming and J lost 2 bases; unmatched junction nucleotides: 11. CDR1 SGDLS and CDR2 YYNGEE come from the germline V gene. The CDR3 runs to 16 residues. In nucleotides, the CDR3 is TGTGCCAGCAGCCCCGGACAGGCGATCTTTAACACTGAAGCTTTCTTT. Translation: CASSPGQAIFNTEAFF.

The chain employs TRBV3-1 (or the pseudogene TRBV3-2) and TRBJ1-1, with a weak D call TRBD1 (5 bases). Trimming took off 2 bases at V and 1 base at J, with 5 bases between the two ends. The germline V gene encodes CDR1 LGHDT and CDR2 YNNKEL (reference sequence). The CDR3 consists of 13 residues. For the CDR3, the DNA is TGTGCCAGCAGCCAAACAGGGAACACTGAAGCTTTCTTT. Its protein is CASSQTGNTEAFF.

The chain couples TRBV2 to TRBJ1-5, with D unclear. The germline gives CDR1 SNHLY, CDR2 FYNNEI. V was cut by 1 base and J by 4 bases, with 17 bases left in between. CDR3 length: 17 amino acids. The CDR3 nucleotides read TGTGCCAGCAGTGAAGTTGACCCGGGGAGCCCAAATCAGCCCCAGCATTTT. Encoded protein: CASSEVDPGSPNQPQHF.

This chain joins TRBV7-2 and TRBJ2-5; 13 bases align to TRBD2. This CDR3 has 17 amino acids. V was clipped by 4 bases and J by 0 bases; unmatched bases: 5. CDR1 and CDR2 from the germline V gene are SGHTA and FQGNSA. The DNA of the CDR3 is TGTGCCAGCAGCTGGACTAGCGGGGGCTCGTACCAAGAGACCCAGTACTTC. This sequence encodes CASSWTSGGSYQETQYF.

V usage is TRBV3-1 (or the pseudogene TRBV3-2) and J usage is TRBJ1-6; tentative D call: TRBD1 (6 bases). CDR1 and CDR2 from the germline V gene are LGHDT and YNNKEL (reference sequence). Trimming took 5 bases from V and 1 from J, leaving 15 bases between them. The CDR3 sequence is 17 residues long. The CDR3 sequence: CASSNAGARSYNSPLHF. The CDR3 DNA is TGTGCCAGCAGCAACGCAGGGGCTCGGTCCTATAATTCACCCCTCCACTTT.